This TCR beta chain was identified in a study of T cells in Graves' hyperthyroidism and ophthalmopathy. Study-wide results and limits: Model predictions of ophthalmopathy came a median 6.5 months before onset. Patients with ophthalmopathy were separated from those with stable hyperthyroidism by a 13 V-J model. Most thyroid clonotypes expanded above 0.001 appeared in blood too.

Amplification of TCR beta CDR3 regions was performed using RNA transcripts as template. During a first-round RT-PCR of the TCR CDR3, the HTBI primer set was used. One entry per CDR3 protein results from TCRdb running MiXCR on the multiplex PCR reads. The table shows around 340,000 distinct CDR3 sequences, with 15% to 20% occurring only once. Uncontrolled infections, other autoimmune diseases, pregnancy or lactation led to exclusion of patients. This clonotype has a handful of counts. What it binds is unknown. The ends lost 10 bases at V and 2 bases at J; junction bases unmatched: 5. This CDR3 spans 14 amino acids. Germline CDR1 MNHEY, CDR2 SVGEGT.

This clonotype was obtained from a woman in her forties or fifties with Graves' hyperthyroidism. The chain recombines TRBV6-2 or TRBV6-3 with TRBJ2-3, with 11 positions matching TRBD2. Input material: blood. CDR3 coding DNA: TGTGCCACCCGACTAGCGGGGATCACAGATACGCAGTATTTT. Its protein product is CATRLAGITDTQYF.